This is a list of T cell receptor beta chains from one sample in a study of chemoradiotherapy in HPV16-positive cancers. Generated by immunoSEQ multiplex PCR, the TCRdb table keeps only in-frame clones and is missing some. This sample carries more than 9,500 clones, 78% of them seen once, and the ten largest clones take around 2%. Sample collection was performed from a patient who underwent chemoradiotherapy. These receptors were collected from a human donor with HPV-associated anogenital cancer. The CDR3 runs from the conserved cysteine through the conserved F or W. Each record gives: clone size, D gene, V gene, J gene, CDR3 protein, CDR3 DNA. D genes are given only for firm matches. The listing skips clone size in some rows; elsewhere it reads once, few, many or a size class.

clone size: -; D gene: TRBD1; V gene: TRBV4-2; J gene: TRBJ1-2; CDR3 protein: CASSPNVGTGRGYSGYTF; CDR3 DNA: TGTGCCAGCAGCCCAAACGTAGGGACAGGGAGAGGGTATTCTGGCTACACCTTC
clone size: few; D gene: -; V gene: TRBV6-5; J gene: TRBJ2-3; CDR3 protein: CASTDWGTDTQYF; CDR3 DNA: TGTGCCAGCACTGACTGGGGCACAGATACGCAGTATTTT
clone size: -; D gene: TRBD1; V gene: TRBV14; J gene: TRBJ2-7; CDR3 protein: CASSRTGGSYEQYF; CDR3 DNA: TGTGCCAGCAGCAGGACAGGGGGCTCGTACGAGCAGTACTTC
clone size: few; D gene: -; V gene: TRBV19; J gene: TRBJ2-3; CDR3 protein: CAALWGAGLTDTQYF; CDR3 DNA: TGTGCCGCCCTTTGGGGGGCGGGGCTCACAGATACGCAGTATTTT
clone size: -; D gene: -; V gene: TRBV6-4; J gene: TRBJ1-1; CDR3 protein: CASSEREGAEAFF; CDR3 DNA: TGTGCCAGCAGTGAAAGAGAAGGGGCCGAAGCTTTCTTT
clone size: -; D gene: TRBD1; V gene: TRBV9; J gene: TRBJ2-7; CDR3 protein: CASSGTGATHYEQYF; CDR3 DNA: TGTGCCAGCAGCGGGACAGGGGCTACCCATTACGAGCAGTACTTC
clone size: -; D gene: TRBD1; V gene: TRBV5-8; J gene: TRBJ2-5; CDR3 protein: CASSRPGQGLETQYF; CDR3 DNA: TGTGCCAGCAGCAGGCCGGGACAGGGTTTGGAGACCCAGTACTTC
clone size: -; D gene: -; V gene: TRBV15; J gene: TRBJ2-7; CDR3 protein: CATSRGSERYEQYF; CDR3 DNA: TGTGCCACCAGCCGAGGGTCAGAACGCTACGAGCAGTACTTC
clone size: -; D gene: -; V gene: TRBV9; J gene: TRBJ1-1; CDR3 protein: CASSSGQAEAFF; CDR3 DNA: TGTGCCAGCAGCTCCGGTCAGGCTGAAGCTTTCTTT
clone size: -; D gene: -; V gene: TRBV28; J gene: TRBJ2-3; CDR3 protein: CASSPRDTQYF; CDR3 DNA: TGTGCCAGCAGTCCCCGCGATACGCAGTATTTT
clone size: few; D gene: -; V gene: TRBV30; J gene: TRBJ2-5; CDR3 protein: CALLAVETQYF; CDR3 DNA: TGTGCCTTATTAGCGGTGGAGACCCAGTACTTC